The 6 T cell receptor beta chains in this list originate from one sample, sequenced in a study of neurological immune-mediated disorders. One entry per CDR3 protein, called by TCRdb with MiXCR from the 5' RACE reads. The sample includes approximately 41,000 distinct CDR3 sequences, about 14% of them seen just once. What was sequenced was CD4+ T cells from blood. The receptors were sampled from a woman aged 55-70 years with HTLV-1-associated myelopathy (HAM/TSP).

This clonotype was observed many times. The V gene is TRBV6-1, the J gene TRBJ2-1; D could derive from TRBD1 or TRBD2 (5 bases each). The germline V and J ends were trimmed by 2 bases and 3 bases, with 11 bases remaining between them. Looked up from germline, CDR1 is MNHNS and CDR2 is SASEGT. The CDR3 length is 15 residues. The CDR3 loop reads CASSEIWGNYNEQFF. Written as DNA, the CDR3 is TGTGCCAGCAGTGAAATATGGGGGAACTACAATGAGCAGTTCTTC.

This clonotype was detected many times. The chain combines TRBV20-1 with TRBJ2-3; D unresolved. V was trimmed by 1 base and J by 2 bases, leaving 16 bases between them. The germline V gene encodes CDR1 DFQATT and CDR2 SNEGSKA (reference sequence). The length of the CDR3 is 16 residues. The CDR3 DNA is TGCAGTGCTAGAGCGGTCTCCCGGGCACCCACAGATACGCAGTATTTT. This gives the protein CSARAVSRAPTDTQYF.

This clonotype is categorized as medium-sized (0.01 to 0.1%). The V call is TRBV20-1, the J call TRBJ1-1, with D possibly being TRBD1 (6 bases). The CDR3 contains 15 residues. Germline CDR1 is DFQATT and CDR2 is SNEGSKA (reference sequence). V lost 0 bases, J lost 1 base, and 12 bases lay in between. CDR3 DNA: TGCAGTGCTAGAGATAACCGGGGGCGGAACACTGAAGCTTTCTTT. It encodes CSARDNRGRNTEAFF.

This clonotype came up many times. The CDR3 DNA sequence: TGCAGTGCTAGCGGGACAGGGGATAATGGCTACACCTTC. This sequence encodes CSASGTGDNGYTF. The chain is built from TRBV20-1 and TRBJ1-2, with 10 bases identical to TRBD1. V lost 3 bases to trimming and J lost 6 bases; unmatched junction nucleotides: 4. Germline loops: CDR1 DFQATT, CDR2 SNEGSKA (reference sequence). The CDR3 is 13 residues long.

This chain joins TRBV5-6 and TRBJ2-7; D gene unclear. Germline CDR1 and CDR2: SGHDT and YYEEEE. This CDR3 spans 15 amino acids. V lost 5 bases, J lost 4 bases, and 19 bases lay in between. The CDR3 sequence is CASRFGPTGIYEQYF. The DNA of the CDR3 is TGTGCCAGCAGATTCGGCCCAACCGGAATATACGAGCAGTACTTC. The variable domain in full, with the rest retrieved from reference TRBV5-6 and TRBJ2-7, is DAGVTQSPTHLIKTRGQQVTLRCSPKSGHDTVSWYQQALGQGPQFIFQYYEEEERQRGNFPDRFSGHQFPNYSSELNVNALLLGDSALYLCASRFGPTGIYEQYFGPGTRLTVT.

By sample fraction, this clonotype is medium-sized (0.01 to 0.1%). V and J are TRBV5-1 and TRBJ1-1; no reliable D call. Germline V gene data show CDR1 as SGHRS and CDR2 as YFSETQ. This CDR3 is 13 amino acids long. V dropped 5 bases and J dropped 5 bases, with 13 bases sitting between them. The CDR3 DNA is TGCGCCAGCAGGTTTAATCCCTATACTGAAGCTTTCTTT. It encodes CASRFNPYTEAFF.